The T cell receptor (beta chain) described here comes from a study of blood T cell repertoires in COVID-19. Study-wide context: The United States, Italy and Spain supplied acute and convalescent COVID-19 samples. Sources were T cells, B-cell-depleted T cells, or PBMCs; the material itself was cDNA or gDNA.

Germline V lookup: CDR1 SGHTA, CDR2 FQGNSA. The junction had 10 bases not matched to a gene; V was cut back by 5 bases and J by 7 bases. There are 14 residues in the CDR3. In the study's own analysis: Quantification of nucleated cells was approximated via reference gene primer amplification. Produced via immunoSEQ multiplex PCR; TCRdb's table is partial and in-frame only. V and J calls and clone size are given by that table; D and trimming were obtained from the DNA. The data contain more than 250,000 clones, more than 85% of them seen just once; the ten biggest clones take up 3.5% to 4%. This TCR derives from a man aged 18-30 years with active or convalescent COVID-19. The chain joins TRBV7-2 to TRBJ2-7, with 8 positions matching TRBD1. The sequencing sample was made of peripheral blood. CDR3 protein: CASSPDRGKVEQYF. The CDR3 DNA reads TGTGCCAGCAGCCCCGACAGGGGAAAGGTAGAGCAGTACTTC.